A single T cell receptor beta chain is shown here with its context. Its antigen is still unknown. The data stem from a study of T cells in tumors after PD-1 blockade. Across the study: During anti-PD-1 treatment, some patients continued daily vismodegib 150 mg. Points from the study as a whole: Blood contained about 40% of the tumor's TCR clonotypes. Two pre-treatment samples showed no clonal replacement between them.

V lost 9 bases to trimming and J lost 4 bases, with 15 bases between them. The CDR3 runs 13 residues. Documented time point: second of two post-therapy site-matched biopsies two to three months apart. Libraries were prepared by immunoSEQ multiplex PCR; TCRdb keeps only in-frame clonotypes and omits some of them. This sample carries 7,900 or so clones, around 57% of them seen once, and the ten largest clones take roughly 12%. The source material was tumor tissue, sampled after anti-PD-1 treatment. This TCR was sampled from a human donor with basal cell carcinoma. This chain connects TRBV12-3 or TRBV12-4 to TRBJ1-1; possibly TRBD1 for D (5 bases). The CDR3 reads CASRQLLGTEAFF. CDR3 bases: TGTGCCAGTAGACAGCTATTAGGCACTGAAGCTTTCTTT.